This TCR beta chain was found in a study of early T cells in non-severe SARS-CoV-2 infection. For the study at large: Bulk RNA from unsorted whole blood was sequenced; chains were unpaired. Study-wide findings and caveats: Comparison of clonotypes with VDJdb favored anti-spike CD8 responses while missing private and CD4 specificities.

Individual cDNA molecules carried attached unique molecular identifiers. TCRdb called the 5' RACE reads again in MiXCR, with one record for every CDR3 protein. Among 87,000 or so distinct CDR3 sequences listed, about 12% were seen once. Concerning this clonotype: As yet, its antigen is unknown.

V was clipped by 0 bases and J by 6 bases, with 9 bases between them. The V gene's germline CDR1 is LGHNA and CDR2 YNFKEQ. The CDR3 has 15 amino acids. Sequenced sample: whole blood. The chain uses TRBV4-2 and TRBJ1-6; possible D gene TRBD1, 5 bases. This TCR came from an adult who was a healthcare worker with PCR-confirmed SARS-CoV-2 infection or an uninfected control (not recorded which). The DNA of the CDR3 is TGTGCCAGCAGCCAAGATGGGGACCTTAATTCACCCCTCCACTTT. Its translation is CASSQDGDLNSPLHF.